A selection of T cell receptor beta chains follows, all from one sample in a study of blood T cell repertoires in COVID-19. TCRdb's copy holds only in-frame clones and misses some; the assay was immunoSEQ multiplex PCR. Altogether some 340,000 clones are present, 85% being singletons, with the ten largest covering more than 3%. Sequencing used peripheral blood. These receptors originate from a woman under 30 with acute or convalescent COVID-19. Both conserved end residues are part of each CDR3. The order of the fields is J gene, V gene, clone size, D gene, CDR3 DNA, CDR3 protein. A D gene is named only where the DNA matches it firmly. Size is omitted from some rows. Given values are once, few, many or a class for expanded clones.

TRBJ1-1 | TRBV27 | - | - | TGTGCCAGCAGTTTATCGGGCCAGGGTGAAGCTTTCTTT | CASSLSGQGEAFF
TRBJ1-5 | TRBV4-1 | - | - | TGCGCCAGCAGCCAAGGGACAGAGGCGGCCAATCAGCCCCAGCATTTT | CASSQGTEAANQPQHF
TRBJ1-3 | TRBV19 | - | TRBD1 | TGTGCCAGTAGCCGGACAGGGGGCTCTGGAAACACCATATATTTT | CASSRTGGSGNTIYF
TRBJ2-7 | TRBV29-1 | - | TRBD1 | TGCAGCGTCCGGACAGGGGGCCCCTACGAGCAGTACTTC | CSVRTGGPYEQYF
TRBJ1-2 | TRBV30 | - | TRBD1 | TGTGCCTGGGGGACAGGGGGTTCCTATGGCTACACCTTC | CAWGTGGSYGYTF
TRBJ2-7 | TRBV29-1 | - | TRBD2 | TGCAGCGTCGCCGGGAGGGCGACCTACGAGCAGTACTTC | CSVAGRATYEQYF
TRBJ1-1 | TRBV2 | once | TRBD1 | TGTGCCAGCAGAGAGACGGACAGGGGAAGGACTGAAGCTTTCTTT | CASRETDRGRTEAFF
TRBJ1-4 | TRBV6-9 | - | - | TGTGCCAGCAGTTTCTCCCAGGGTACTAATGAAAAACTGTTTTTT | CASSFSQGTNEKLFF
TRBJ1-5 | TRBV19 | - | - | TGTGCCAGTAGTGTCAGGGATCAGCCCCAGCATTTT | CASSVRDQPQHF
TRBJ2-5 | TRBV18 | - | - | TGTGCCAGCTCACCCCAGGGCAGCCAAGAGACCCAGTACTTC | CASSPQGSQETQYF
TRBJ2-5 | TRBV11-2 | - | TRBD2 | TGTGCCAGCAGCCCGAGCGGGGTGCACCAAGAGACCCAGTACTTC | CASSPSGVHQETQYF
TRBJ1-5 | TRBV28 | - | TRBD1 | TGTGCCAGCAGTTTTACAGGGGGGCATCAGCCCCAGCATTTT | CASSFTGGHQPQHF
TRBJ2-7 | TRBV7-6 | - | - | TGTGCCAGCAGCCTTCAGGGCGGGGATACCTACGAGCAGTACTTC | CASSLQGGDTYEQYF
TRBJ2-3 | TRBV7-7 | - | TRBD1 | TGTGCCAGCAGCTTCATGGACAGGGGGACTAGCACAGATACGCAGTATTTT | CASSFMDRGTSTDTQYF
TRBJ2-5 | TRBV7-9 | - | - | TGTGCCAGCAGCCTCGGTACTGCTCAAGAGACCCAGTACTTC | CASSLGTAQETQYF
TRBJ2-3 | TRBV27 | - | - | TGTGCCAGCAGTCGCGGACAGCTAACGACAGATACGCAGTATTTT | CASSRGQLTTDTQYF
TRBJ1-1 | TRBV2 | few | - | TGTGCCAGCAGTGAGGGGACAAATCGGATGAACACTGAAGCTTTCTTT | CASSEGTNRMNTEAFF
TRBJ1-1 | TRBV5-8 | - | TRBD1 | TGTGCCAGCAGCTTGGGAGGGGGCCCGAACACTGAAGCTTTCTTT | CASSLGGGPNTEAFF
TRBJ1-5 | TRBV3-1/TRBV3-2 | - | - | TGTGCCAGCAGCCAATACTGGGGCCCCTATAGCAATCAGCCCCAGCATTTT | CASSQYWGPYSNQPQHF
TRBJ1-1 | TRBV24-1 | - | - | TGTGCCACGAAGGGAGACGGAACTGAAGCTTTCTTT | CATKGDGTEAFF
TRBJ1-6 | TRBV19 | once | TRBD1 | TGTGCCAGTAGTATTTTTCTCCGGGACAGGGATTCACCCCTCCACTTT | CASSIFLRDRDSPLHF
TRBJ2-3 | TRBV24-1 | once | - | TGTGCCACCAGTGATTTGGGCGGCACTAGCACAGATACGCAGTATTTT | CATSDLGGTSTDTQYF
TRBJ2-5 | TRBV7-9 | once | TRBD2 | TGTGCCAGCAGCTTAGAAGGAAGTAGCGGGGCCCAGTACTTC | CASSLEGSSGAQYF
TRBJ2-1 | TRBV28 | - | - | TGTGCCAGCAGCACCTCCTATGACAATGAGCAGTTCTTC | CASSTSYDNEQFF
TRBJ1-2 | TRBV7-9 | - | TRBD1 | TGTGCCAGCAGCTTAACACAGGGGAACTATGGCTACACCTTC | CASSLTQGNYGYTF
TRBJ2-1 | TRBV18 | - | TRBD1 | TGTGCCAGCTCACTAGGGACAGGGGAAAACTACAATGAGCAGTTCTTC | CASSLGTGENYNEQFF
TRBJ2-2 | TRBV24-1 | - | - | TGTGCCACCAGTGATCGTGAGTCTAACACCGGGGAGCTGTTTTTT | CATSDRESNTGELFF
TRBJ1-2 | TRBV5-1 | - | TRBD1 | TGCGCCAGCAGCTTGGGGGACAGAAACTATGGCTACACCTTC | CASSLGDRNYGYTF
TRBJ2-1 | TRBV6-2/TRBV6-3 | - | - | TGTGCCAGCAGTCAGGGTTCTACCTACAATGAGCAGTTCTTC | CASSQGSTYNEQFF
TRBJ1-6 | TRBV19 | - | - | TGTGCCAGTATCGCGACACACTATAATTCACCCCTCCACTTT | CASIATHYNSPLHF
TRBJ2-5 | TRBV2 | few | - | TGTGCCAGCTTCCGGGTCCCACAAGAGACCCAGTACTTC | CASFRVPQETQYF
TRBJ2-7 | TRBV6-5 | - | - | TGTGCCAGTTTGCAGGGCACCTACGAGCAGTACTTC | CASLQGTYEQYF
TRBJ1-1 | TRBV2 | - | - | TGTGCCAGCAGACCGCGCGTGGAGAGAGCTTTCTTT | CASRPRVERAFF
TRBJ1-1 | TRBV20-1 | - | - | TGCAGTGCTGTACTCGCCAGGGGAGCTTTCTTT | CSAVLARGAFF
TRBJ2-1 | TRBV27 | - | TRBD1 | TGTGCCAGCCTTAAAGGGACAGGGGGCCTCAAAGATGAGCAGTTCTTC | CASLKGTGGLKDEQFF
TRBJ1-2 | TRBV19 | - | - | TGTGCCAGTAGTATCCTGACAACTAACTATGGCTACACCTTC | CASSILTTNYGYTF
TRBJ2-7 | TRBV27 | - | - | TGTGCCAGCAGTTTGCAGGGCTACGAGCAGTACTTC | CASSLQGYEQYF
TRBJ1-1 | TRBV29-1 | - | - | TGCAGCGTTGAATTACAGGGAGACACTGAAGCTTTCTTT | CSVELQGDTEAFF
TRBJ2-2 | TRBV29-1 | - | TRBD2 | TGCAGCGTTGAAGTCTCGGGTAGTCTGCGGGAGAGGGGCACCGGGGAGCTGTTTTTT | CSVEVSGSLRERGTGELFF
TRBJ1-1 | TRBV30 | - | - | TGTGCCTGGAGTGTAGGGGGATGGGGTGATGCTTTCTTT | CAWSVGGWGDAFF
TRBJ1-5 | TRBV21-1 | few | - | TGTGCCAGCAGCACACACCGGGACAGAAATTGCAATCAGCCCCAGCATTTT | CASSTHRDRNCNQPQHF
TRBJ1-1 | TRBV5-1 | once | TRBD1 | TGCGCCAGCAGCTTGGAGTCGCAGGGGGTTAAAGCTTTCTTT | CASSLESQGVKAFF
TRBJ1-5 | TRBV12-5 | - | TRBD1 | TGTGCTAGTGGTTTGACGTCGAACCTTGACAGGGATGGACAGCCCCAGCATTTT | CASGLTSNLDRDGQPQHF
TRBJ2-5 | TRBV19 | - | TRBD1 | TGTGCCAGTAGTGCCCGGGACAGAGAACAAGAGACCCAGTACTTC | CASSARDREQETQYF
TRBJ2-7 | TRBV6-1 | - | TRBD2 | TGTGCCAGCAGTGAGGAGGGCGGGACTAGCTCGGAGCAGTACTTC | CASSEEGGTSSEQYF
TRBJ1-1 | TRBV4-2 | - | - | TGTGCCAGCAGCCAAGTGGGGCAGGAAGCTTTCTTT | CASSQVGQEAFF
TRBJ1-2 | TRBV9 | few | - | TGTGCCAGCAGCGGCGGCAGGGAGGGCTATGGCTACACCTTC | CASSGGREGYGYTF
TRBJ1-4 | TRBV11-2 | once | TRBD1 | TGTGCCAGCAGCATCGGACAGGGGTATGGAAAACTGTTTTTT | CASSIGQGYGKLFF
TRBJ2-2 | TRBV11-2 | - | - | TGTGCCAGCAGCCTGAATTGGGCAGGGCAGAGGGAGCTGTTTTTT | CASSLNWAGQRELFF
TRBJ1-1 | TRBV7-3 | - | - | TGTGCCAGCAGCTTAACGCACACAGGGTGGGACACTGAAGCTTTCTTT | CASSLTHTGWDTEAFF
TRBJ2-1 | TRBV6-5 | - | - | TGTGCCAGCAGTCGGGGGGCGGGGCAGGGGGCAAAGTTCTTC | CASSRGAGQGAKFF
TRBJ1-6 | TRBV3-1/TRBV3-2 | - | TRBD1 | TGTGCCAGCAGCCAATGGACAGGGGATAATTCACCCCTCCACTTT | CASSQWTGDNSPLHF
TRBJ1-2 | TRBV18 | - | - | TGTGCCAGCTCACCTCGGGTAGGTGAGGGTGGCTACACCTTC | CASSPRVGEGGYTF